This record covers a single T cell receptor (beta chain). The germline CDR1 and CDR2 sequences are SNHLY and FYNNEI. The CDR3 sequence is 15 residues long. Trimming shortened V by 6 bases and J by 1 base, and 15 bases separated the two germline ends. Generated by immunoSEQ multiplex PCR, the TCRdb table keeps only in-frame clones and is missing some. The table has roughly 50,000 clones, roughly 92% seen once. The data derive from a study of T cell changes during pregnancy in multiple sclerosis. The clonotype comes from a female donor with multiple sclerosis, enrolled in a pregnancy study. The sample was CD4+ T cells from peripheral blood mononuclear cells, taken in the third trimester of pregnancy. V is TRBV2 and J is TRBJ2-5; D may be TRBD2 (7 bases). CDR3 sequence reads: CASRERGGFQETQYF. The DNA of the CDR3 is TGTGCCAGCAGGGAGAGGGGGGGATTCCAAGAGACCCAGTACTTC.